Listed below are T cell receptor beta chains from one sample, sequenced in a study of CD8+CD57+ T cells in acquired aplastic anemia. TCRdb passed the reads through MiXCR, listing each CDR3 protein once. The data show hundreds of thousands of distinct CDR3 sequences, 25% to 40% seen once. Sequenced: sorted CD4+, CD8+, or CD8+CD57+ T cells (not recorded which) from PBMCs. All receptors derive from a human donor with aplastic anemia. The CDR3 runs from the conserved cysteine through the conserved F or W. A D gene is named only where the DNA matches it firmly. The size of a clone is reported for some rows only, either as once, few or many, or as a class for expanded clones.

clone_size	j_call	d_call	v_call	cdr3_aa	cdr3_nt
.	TRBJ2-1	TRBD2	TRBV25-1	CASSGTSGGYNEQFF	TGTGCCAGCAGTGGGACTAGCGGGGGGTACAATGAGCAGTTCTTC
many	TRBJ1-1	.	TRBV7-9	CASSLDPNTEAFF	TGTGCCAGCAGCTTGGATCCGAACACTGAAGCTTTCTTT
many	TRBJ1-2	.	TRBV7-8	CASSARLPLDYGYTF	TGTGCCAGCAGCGCCCGATTGCCTCTGGACTATGGCTACACCTTC
.	TRBJ1-2	TRBD1	TRBV20-1	CSARGQPEFNYGYTF	TGCAGTGCTAGGGGACAGCCCGAATTCAACTATGGCTACACCTTC
many	TRBJ2-3	.	TRBV19	CASSIRGARTDTQYF	TGTGCCAGTAGTATCCGGGGGGCTCGCACAGATACGCAGTATTTT
many	TRBJ1-1	TRBD1	TRBV19	CASSIGDRDGTEAFF	TGTGCCAGTAGTATAGGGGACAGGGATGGCACTGAAGCTTTCTTT
few	TRBJ2-1	.	TRBV9	CASSVPKSPRLGEQFF	TGTGCCAGCAGCGTACCGAAAAGCCCTCGACTTGGGGAGCAGTTCTTC
many	TRBJ1-5	TRBD1	TRBV10-3	CAISGTGHNQPQHF	TGTGCCATCAGTGGGACAGGGCACAATCAGCCCCAGCATTTT
.	TRBJ2-4	.	TRBV5-4	CASSLVRGPGKNIQYF	TGTGCCAGCAGCTTGGTGAGAGGGCCGGGCAAAAACATTCAGTACTTC
.	TRBJ2-5	TRBD1	TRBV7-2	CASSSTGARGETQYF	TGTGCCAGCAGCTCCACAGGGGCGAGGGGTGAGACCCAGTACTTC
many	TRBJ1-5	.	TRBV6-1	CASSEHQPQHF	TGTGCCAGCAGTGAACATCAGCCCCAGCATTTT
.	TRBJ1-5	.	TRBV5-5	CASSGPQHF	TGTGCCAGCTCCGGGCCCCAGCATTTT
many	TRBJ1-2	.	TRBV4-1	CASSQEASGFGVYYGYTF	TGCGCCAGCAGCCAAGAGGCATCGGGGTTCGGTGTTTACTATGGCTACACCTTC
.	TRBJ2-5	.	TRBV6-2/TRBV6-3	CASHDNPGQTQYF	TGTGCCAGCCACGATAACCCGGGACAGACCCAGTACTTC
many	TRBJ1-1	.	TRBV19	CASHQGFEAFF	TGTGCCAGTCATCAAGGGTTTGAAGCTTTCTTT
.	TRBJ2-1	TRBD2	TRBV2	CASSGTSGSPGEQFF	TGTGCCAGCAGTGGGACTAGCGGGAGCCCGGGTGAGCAGTTCTTC
many	TRBJ2-7	.	TRBV7-3	CASSPIAATTYEQYF	TGTGCCAGCAGCCCAATAGCGGCCACGACCTACGAGCAGTACTTC
many	TRBJ1-2	.	TRBV19	CASSIPPGYGYTF	TGTGCCAGTAGTATCCCCCCTGGGTATGGCTACACCTTC
.	TRBJ2-6	TRBD1	TRBV10-3	CAISGQADGANVLTF	TGTGCCATCAGCGGACAGGCCGACGGGGCCAACGTCCTGACTTTC
many	TRBJ1-5	TRBD1	TRBV2	CASSKGTGGYSNQPQHF	TGTGCCAGCAGTAAGGGGACAGGGGGATATAGCAATCAGCCCCAGCATTTT
.	TRBJ2-7	TRBD2	TRBV6-5	CASSYSRSSGSYEQYF	TGTGCCAGCAGTTACTCGAGATCTAGCGGATCCTACGAGCAGTACTTC
.	TRBJ2-2	.	TRBV14	CASSQDQNTGELFF	TGTGCCAGCAGCCAAGACCAGAACACCGGGGAGCTGTTTTTT
many	TRBJ2-1	.	TRBV2	CASSDWRSSYNEQFF	TGTGCCAGCAGTGACTGGCGGAGCTCCTACAATGAGCAGTTCTTC
.	TRBJ1-5	.	TRBV30	CAWTPRGGWPRPQHF	TGTGCCTGGACCCCAAGGGGGGGGTGGCCAAGGCCCCAGCATTTT
many	TRBJ2-7	TRBD1	TRBV7-6	CASSPGTGGLYEQYF	TGTGCCAGCAGCCCCGGGACAGGGGGCTTGTACGAGCAGTACTTC
.	TRBJ2-7	TRBD2	TRBV5-1	CASSLTPSGSGEQYF	TGCGCCAGCAGCTTGACGCCTAGCGGGAGCGGCGAGCAGTACTTC
.	TRBJ1-5	.	TRBV7-2	CASSRTWREPQHF	TGTGCCAGCAGCCGAACTTGGAGGGAGCCCCAGCATTTT
.	TRBJ1-4	TRBD1	TRBV30	CAFGTGGGSGLFF	TGTGCCTTCGGGACAGGGGGGGGAAGTGGACTGTTTTTT
few	TRBJ1-4	.	TRBV7-2	CASSLGSTYVEKLFF	TGTGCCAGCAGCCTAGGGTCAACCTATGTCGAAAAACTGTTTTTT
.	TRBJ1-6	TRBD1	TRBV10-3	CAASTGGNSPLHF	TGTGCCGCATCGACAGGGGGCAATTCACCCCTCCACTTT
.	TRBJ2-5	TRBD1	TRBV20-1	CSAVSAGTGQETQYF	TGCAGTGCCGTGAGCGCCGGGACAGGCCAAGAGACCCAGTACTTC
few	TRBJ2-4	.	TRBV19	CASSIGGAGPKNIQYF	TGTGCCAGTAGTATAGGAGGAGCGGGTCCCAAAAACATTCAGTACTTC
many	TRBJ1-1	.	TRBV14	CASSQRYTEAFF	TGTGCCAGCAGCCAGCGATACACTGAAGCTTTCTTT
once	TRBJ2-3	TRBD1	TRBV7-2	CASKWTGTDTQYF	TGTGCCAGCAAGTGGACAGGGACGGATACGCAGTATTTT
many	TRBJ1-2	.	TRBV20-1	CSARDPPRPYGYTF	TGCAGTGCTAGAGATCCGCCCAGGCCGTATGGCTACACCTTC
many	TRBJ2-7	TRBD2	TRBV2	CASSVGGTSYEQYF	TGTGCCAGCAGTGTGGGGGGGACCTCCTACGAGCAGTACTTC
few	TRBJ1-1	TRBD1	TRBV7-9	CASSHIPGQGDTEAFF	TGTGCCAGCAGCCACATTCCAGGACAGGGAGACACTGAAGCTTTCTTT
few	TRBJ2-7	TRBD2	TRBV5-8	CASSPRVSGSYEQYF	TGTGCCAGCAGCCCGCGGGTTAGCGGGAGTTACGAGCAGTACTTC
.	TRBJ2-4	.	TRBV7-2	CASSFGAEQNIQYF	TGTGCCAGCAGCTTTGGGGCAGAGCAGAACATTCAGTACTTC
.	TRBJ1-2	TRBD1	TRBV5-5	CASSLDQGAEYYTF	TGTGCCAGCAGCTTGGATCAGGGGGCGGAATACTACACCTTC
few	TRBJ2-7	TRBD1	TRBV6-1	CASSPRDRPYEQYF	TGTGCCAGCAGTCCCCGGGACAGGCCCTACGAGCAGTACTTC
.	TRBJ1-2	TRBD1	TRBV2	CASRVGQGEGYTF	TGTGCCAGCAGGGTAGGACAGGGCGAGGGCTACACCTTC
.	TRBJ2-1	.	TRBV12-3/TRBV12-4	CASRISDGAPNNEQFF	TGTGCCAGCAGGATTTCCGACGGTGCCCCAAACAATGAGCAGTTCTTC
many	TRBJ1-5	.	TRBV7-9	CASSLDIQGDQPQHF	TGTGCCAGCAGCTTAGACATACAAGGGGATCAGCCCCAGCATTTT
.	TRBJ2-1	.	TRBV12-3/TRBV12-4	CASSFVGTSYNEQFF	TGTGCCAGCAGTTTTGTTGGCACCTCCTACAATGAGCAGTTCTTC
.	TRBJ2-4	TRBD2	TRBV20-1	CSASRLATAKNIQYF	TGCAGTGCCTCCAGACTAGCTACTGCCAAAAACATTCAGTACTTC
.	TRBJ1-5	TRBD1	TRBV3-1	CASSQGRGDSYSNQPQHF	TGTGCCAGCAGCCAGGGCAGGGGGGATTCTTATAGCAATCAGCCCCAGCATTTT
.	TRBJ2-7	.	TRBV19	CASSNGGPYEQYF	TGTGCCAGTAGTAACGGGGGCCCCTACGAGCAGTACTTC
.	TRBJ2-7	TRBD2	TRBV10-3	CAIGRVSYEQYF	TGTGCCATCGGGAGGGTGAGCTACGAGCAGTACTTC
.	TRBJ2-7	.	TRBV20-1	CSARGGAHSYEQYF	TGCAGTGCTAGAGGGGGGGCTCACTCCTACGAGCAGTACTTC
many	TRBJ1-5	TRBD1	TRBV20-1	CSAPGQEDGQPQHF	TGCAGTGCCCCGGGACAGGAGGACGGTCAGCCCCAGCATTTT